Below, 28 T cell receptor beta chains from the same sample are listed, as sequenced in a study of cytomegalovirus exposure and HLA in healthy donors (dated by TCRdb to about 2017). Libraries were built with the immunoSEQ multiplex PCR assay. The multiplex PCR relied on a mix of 60 forward primers for TCR Vbeta segments and 13 reverse primers for TCR Jbeta segments. This immuneACCESS table, as held by TCRdb, lists in-frame sequences with V and J called but not all clones. Of the missing ones, under half trace to an unresolved V gene in checked studies; the others have no known cause. Recorded for this sample are about 130,000 clones; roughly 72% of them occurred a single time. The top ten constitute about 1.7% of the sample. Sequenced sample: PBMCs. All receptors derive from a woman aged 50 to 65 in good health and CMV-seronegative.

The sample holds one count of this clone. The chain joins TRBV7-2 to TRBJ2-5; 8 bases align to TRBD2. The ends lost 5 bases at V and 5 bases at J; junction bases unmatched: 7. Germline V CDR1 and CDR2: SGHTA, FQGNSA. The CDR3 is made up of 14 amino acids. This CDR3 is CASSINSGGETQYF. The CDR3 region has the DNA TGTGCCAGCAGCATAAATTCGGGAGGGGAGACCCAGTACTTC.

The chain uses TRBV7-9 and TRBJ1-2; the D is unclear. CDR3 length: 18 amino acids. Per germline, CDR1 SEHNR and CDR2 FQNEAQ (reference sequence). V was cut by 1 base and J by 3 bases, with 21 bases left in between. The CDR3 sequence: CASSLEQNRIQIHYGYTF. The DNA for the CDR3 is TGTGCCAGCAGCTTAGAACAGAATCGGATACAGATCCACTATGGCTACACCTTC. The full variable domain, in which reference TRBV7-9 and TRBJ1-2 provide the parts outside the CDR3, is DTGVSQNPRHKITKRGQNVTFRCDPISEHNRLYWYRQTLGQGPEFLTYFQNEAQLEKSRLLSDRFSAERPKGSFSTLEIQRTEQGDSAMYLCASSLEQNRIQIHYGYTFGSGTRLTVV.

This rearrangement joins TRBV6-1 to TRBJ1-1; 9 nucleotides match TRBD1. Germline V gene lookup returns CDR1 MNHNS and CDR2 SASEGT. CDR3 length: 14 residues. Trimming removed 7 bases from V and 1 base from J; junction bases left unmatched: 4. This CDR3 reads CASMTTGGNTEAFF. CDR3 nucleotides: TGTGCCAGCATGACGACAGGGGGGAACACTGAAGCTTTCTTT.

This chain links TRBV9 with TRBJ1-2, with D hard to call. The CDR3 totals 16 residues. CDR1 is SGDLS and CDR2 is YYNGEE in the germline V gene. Trimming shortened V by 0 bases and J by 1 base, and 13 bases separated the two germline ends. CDR3 amino acids: CASSVEAGPDNYGYTF. The CDR3 DNA is TGTGCCAGCAGCGTAGAGGCGGGTCCGGATAACTATGGCTACACCTTC.

The chain combines TRBV10-3 with TRBJ2-1; 10 bases line up with TRBD2. The germline gives CDR1 ENHRY, CDR2 SYGVKD. The CDR3 contains 17 residues. The ends lost 8 bases at V and 9 bases at J; junction bases unmatched: 19. DNA for the CDR3: TGTGCCATCCAAAGCCACATCAGCGGGAGGGCCCGAGGTGAGCAGTTCTTC. This translates into CAIQSHISGRARGEQFF.

The genes are TRBV19 and TRBJ1-1; 8 bases map to TRBD1. The CDR3 is 16 amino acids. Trimming took 4 bases from V and 5 from J; bases not matched to a gene: 12. CDR1 and CDR2 from the germline V gene are LNHDA and SQIVND (reference sequence). The CDR3 region has the DNA TGTGCCAGTAGTACTACAGGGGGTGTCCGGAGAACTGAAGCTTTCTTT. Translation: CASSTTGGVRRTEAFF.

The table lists this clone with a count of one. CDR3 nucleotides: TGTGCCAGCAGGATGACCGGGACAGGGGCCTGGAGAGACACCTTC. The encoded protein is CASRMTGTGAWRDTF. The chain employs TRBV6-5 and TRBJ1-2; 10 nucleotides line up with TRBD1. V lost 6 bases, J lost 12 bases, and 16 bases stayed unmatched. This CDR3 spans 15 amino acids. Germline CDR1 is MNHEY and CDR2 is SVGAGI.

This clone was observed a handful of times. The J gene is TRBJ1-5, the V gene TRBV18; D unclear. Germline assignment: CDR1 KGHSH and CDR2 LQKENI. V lost 3 bases and J lost 5, with 11 bases in between. CDR3 length: 14 amino acids. CDR3 sequence (DNA): TGTGCCAGCTCACCGGTCCGGGATTATCAGCCCCAGCATTTT. Its translation: CASSPVRDYQPQHF.

The chain is built from TRBV5-4 and TRBJ2-3; TRBD2 matches 7 bases. V dropped 2 bases and J dropped 7; count of bases not matched to a gene: 7. The CDR3 has 14 amino acids. Per the germline V gene, CDR1 is SGHNT and CDR2 is YYREEE (reference sequence). Written as DNA, the CDR3 is TGTGCCAGCAGCTTTAGCGGGCCACAGAATACGCAGTATTTT. Amino acid sequence: CASSFSGPQNTQYF.

The rearrangement links TRBV27 to TRBJ1-5; 12 nucleotides line up with TRBD1. With 5 bases clipped from V and 6 bases from J, the junction kept 17 bases outside the gene matches. CDR1 is MNHEY and CDR2 is SMNVEV in the germline V gene (reference sequence). The CDR3 spans 19 residues. This chain's CDR3 is CASSPRDRGLLGSPQPQHF. CDR3 bases: TGTGCCAGCAGTCCCCGGGACAGGGGGCTCCTCGGCTCCCCTCAGCCCCAGCATTTT.

This chain uses TRBV6-5 with TRBJ2-7; TRBD1 is a possible D gene (5 bases). The V and J ends lost 2 bases and 5 bases respectively, with 16 bases between them. Germline V gene data show CDR1 as MNHEY and CDR2 as SVGAGI. CDR3 length equals 15 residues. The CDR3 loop reads CASSYVGPSGNEQYF. The CDR3 nucleotides are TGTGCCAGCAGTTACGTCGGCCCCTCAGGGAACGAGCAGTACTTC.

Only one count was recorded for this clone. This chain links TRBV30 with TRBJ1-5; no clear D gene. Trimming took 3 bases from V and 5 from J, leaving 11 bases between them. The CDR3 is made up of 13 amino acids. Germline loops: CDR1 GTSNPN, CDR2 SVGIG (reference sequence). The CDR3 loop reads CAWSFVGDQPQHF. In nucleotides, the CDR3 is TGTGCCTGGAGCTTCGTCGGAGATCAGCCCCAGCATTTT.

The gene calls are TRBV19 and TRBJ1-1; 8 nucleotides align to TRBD1. V trimming: 9 bases; J trimming: 7 bases; junction bases outside the gene matches: 4. The CDR3 covers 11 residues. CDR1 LNHDA and CDR2 SQIVND come from the germline V gene (reference sequence). Here the CDR3 DNA reads TGTGCCAGCAGGGGGCAGGGTGAAGCTTTCTTT. Its translation is CASRGQGEAFF.

This clone was observed a few times. The J gene is TRBJ1-1, the V gene TRBV5-4; 11 bases are shared with TRBD1. Germline lookup yields CDR1 SGHNT and CDR2 YYREEE (reference sequence). The V segment lost 6 bases and the J segment 5 bases; nucleotides outside the gene matches: 6. The CDR3 covers 14 residues. In nucleotides, the CDR3 is TGTGCCAGCACCAGGGACAGGGGGAATACTGAAGCTTTCTTT. Protein: CASTRDRGNTEAFF.

This chain links TRBV7-2 with TRBJ2-5; a possible D gene is TRBD1 (5 bases). V was trimmed by 5 bases and J by 0 bases, leaving 10 bases between them. CDR3 length: 14 residues. Per germline, CDR1 SGHTA and CDR2 FQGNSA. CDR3 region: CASSAYRYQETQYF. Written as DNA, the CDR3 is TGTGCCAGCAGCGCCTACAGGTACCAAGAGACCCAGTACTTC.

In regard to this clone: Other DNA sequences in the same sample also yield this CDR3. This chain uses TRBV5-1 with TRBJ2-7; TRBD2 is a possible D gene (5 bases). The V end lost 0 bases, the J end lost 4 bases, and 11 bases lay between the germline ends. CDR3 length: 14 residues. Germline V gene lookup returns CDR1 SGHRS and CDR2 YFSETQ. The CDR3 DNA follows: TGCGCCAGCAGCTTGGAAGGGAGTGCATACGAGCAGTACTTC. Translating it yields CASSLEGSAYEQYF.

The chain joins TRBV7-9 to TRBJ1-1; the match to TRBD1 covers 9 bases. Per the germline V gene, CDR1 is SEHNR and CDR2 is FQNEAQ (reference sequence). With V trimmed by 5 bases and J by 11 bases, 18 bases remained unmatched. The CDR3 covers 16 residues. The DNA of the CDR3 is TGTGCCAGCAGCCATACGGGACAGGGAGGCGGCGCTGGGGCTTTCTTT. As protein: CASSHTGQGGGAGAFF.

The chain joins TRBV19 to TRBJ1-1; a possible D gene is TRBD1 (6 bases). Germline values: CDR1 LNHDA, CDR2 SQIVND (reference sequence). The CDR3 consists of 13 residues. Trimming took 6 bases from V and 10 from J, leaving 18 bases between them. CDR3 bases: TGTGCCAGTAGGACCGGGACAAGGGGTGGAGCTTTCTTT. Translated, it gives CASRTGTRGGAFF. Variable domain in full (rest from reference TRBV19 and TRBJ1-1): DGGITQSPKYLFRKEGQNVTLSCEQNLNHDAMYWYRQDPGQGLRLIYYSQIVNDFQKGDIAEGYSVSREKKESFPLTVTSAQKNPTAFYLCASRTGTRGGAFFGQGTRLTVV.

The V call is TRBV11-2, the J call TRBJ1-6, with 7 positions matching TRBD1. This CDR3 spans 16 amino acids. CDR1 is SGHAT, CDR2 FQNNGV, per germline. After removal of 5 bases from V and 3 bases from J, the junction contained 7 bases not matched to a gene. The CDR3: CASSPLRDSYNSPLHF. CDR3 bases: TGTGCCAGCAGCCCCCTCCGGGACAGCTATAATTCACCCCTCCACTTT. Full variable domain (missing parts from reference TRBV11-2 and TRBJ1-6): EAGVAQSPRYKIIEKRQSVAFWCNPISGHATLYWYQQILGQGPKLLIQFQNNGVVDDSQLPKDRFSAERLKGVDSTLKIQPAKLEDSAVYLCASSPLRDSYNSPLHFGNGTRLTVT.

The chain carries TRBV7-3 and TRBJ2-7; 7 nucleotides agree with TRBD1. V gave up 3 bases and J gave up 0 bases; unmatched junction bases: 5. The germline gives CDR1 SGHTA, CDR2 FQGTGA. The CDR3 is made up of 15 amino acids. This CDR3 reads CASSFGTASSYEQYV. CDR3 nucleotide sequence: TGTGCCAGCAGCTTTGGGACAGCTTCCTCCTACGAGCAGTACGTC.

V and J are TRBV2 and TRBJ2-7; no clear D. In germline, CDR1 is SNHLY, CDR2 FYNNEI. The V and J ends lost 6 bases and 3 bases respectively, with 9 bases between them. The CDR3 runs 12 residues. The CDR3 DNA follows: TGTGCCAGCAGCCTCCAGTTCTACGAGCAGTACTTC. Translated: CASSLQFYEQYF. The whole variable domain, filled in from reference TRBV2 and TRBJ2-7, reads EPEVTQTPSHQVTQMGQEVILRCVPISNHLYFYWYRQILGQKVEFLVSFYNNEISEKSEIFDDQFSVERPDGSNFTLKIRSTKLEDSAMYFCASSLQFYEQYFGPGTRLTVT.

This clone was observed many times. The chain combines TRBV6-4 with TRBJ2-1; 12 bases agree with TRBD2. The CDR3 extends over 16 amino acids. V shed 6 bases, J shed 4 bases, and the junction held 7 bases outside the gene matches. From germline, CDR1 is MRHNA and CDR2 SNTAGT. CDR3: CASSETSGSGYNEQFF. The CDR3 DNA reads TGTGCCAGCAGCGAGACTAGCGGGAGTGGGTACAATGAGCAGTTCTTC.

The chain has TRBV29-1 and TRBJ1-1; 8 bases agree with TRBD1. Per germline, CDR1 SQVTM and CDR2 ANQGSEA. Unmatched junction bases numbered 15, after V lost 0 bases and J lost 0 bases. The CDR3 is 19 residues long. This CDR3 reads CSVEDVVRTGGNLNTEAFF. The CDR3 DNA reads as TGCAGCGTTGAAGATGTAGTTCGCACAGGGGGAAACCTGAACACTGAAGCTTTCTTT.

This chain joins TRBV27 and TRBJ2-7, with 7 nucleotides matching TRBD1. The germline gives CDR1 MNHEY, CDR2 SMNVEV (reference sequence). The CDR3 spans 13 residues. Trimming at V came to 3 bases and at J to 3 bases, leaving 2 bases not matched to a gene. The CDR3 is CASSFQGDYEQYF. In DNA form, the CDR3 reads TGTGCCAGCAGTTTCCAGGGGGACTACGAGCAGTACTTC.

CDR3: CASSFARGLGYTF. DNA of the CDR3: TGTGCCAGCAGTTTTGCCAGGGGGCTAGGCTACACCTTC. V is TRBV27 and J is TRBJ1-2, with 8 bases aligning to TRBD1. J gave up 8 bases and V 3 bases, and 5 bases lay outside the gene matches. Germline V gene sequence: CDR1 MNHEY, CDR2 SMNVEV (reference sequence). CDR3 length equals 13 residues.

Turning to this clone: At one of its ends the junction is not consistent with the germline gene, which may arise from a read error. The chain is built from TRBV4-1 and TRBJ1-2; tentatively, D is TRBD1 (5 bases). The CDR3 covers 14 residues. Germline CDR1 is MGHRA and CDR2 is YSYEKL. The CDR3, as DNA: TGCGCCAGCAGCCAAGCATCAGGGCTCTATGGCTACCCCTTC. Encoded protein: CASSQASGLYGYPF.

The chain is built from TRBV9 and TRBJ2-1; 9 bases are shared with TRBD1. CDR1 is SGDLS and CDR2 is YYNGEE in the germline V gene. After removal of 4 bases from V and 4 bases from J, the junction contained 6 bases not matched to a gene. The CDR3 length is 15 residues. Here the CDR3 reads CASSSRDRVYNEQFF. CDR3 bases: TGTGCCAGCAGCAGCCGGGACAGGGTATACAATGAGCAGTTCTTC.

This clone occurred once. The rearrangement links TRBV23-1 to TRBJ1-5; possible D gene TRBD1, 6 bases. TRBV23-1 is known as an ORF, though its function is uncertain. This CDR3 spans 19 amino acids. Trimming shortened V by 3 bases and J by 5 bases, and 26 bases separated the two germline ends. CDR3 amino acids: CASSQDNGTPPREDQPQHF. CDR3 DNA sequence: TGCGCCAGCAGTCAGGACAACGGGACACCCCCGCGCGAGGATCAGCCCCAGCATTTT.